Described below is a single TCR beta chain sequence and its context. Its target is not known. TCRdb reprocessed the 5' RACE reads with MiXCR, giving one entry per CDR3 protein. Here the sample spans about 360,000 distinct CDR3 sequences, over 5% being singletons. The data were obtained in a study of T cells after yellow fever vaccination. Turning to the study itself: Where fractions had low cell numbers, libraries were prepared from them with the SMART-Seq v4 Ultra Low Input RNA kit. General study points: The secondary T-cell response peaked on day 5, not day 15, but was weaker. Post-booster repertoires contained most primary-vaccination clones again (about 95% CD4, approximately 88% CD8).

The source was PBMCs, collected 5 days after the yellow fever booster vaccination. This TCR derives from a man aged 25-40 years who received the YFV17D yellow fever vaccine.

This CDR3 reads CASSPAVSGNTIYF. The DNA for the CDR3 is TGTGCCAGCAGCCCCGCAGTCTCTGGAAACACCATATATTTT. The chain joins TRBV6-1 to TRBJ1-3; D not certain. The CDR3 is made up of 14 amino acids. V was shortened by 6 bases and J by 0 bases, with 9 bases between the two germline ends. Germline CDR1 is MNHNS and CDR2 is SASEGT.